The 24 T cell receptor beta chains below were found in one sample sequenced in a study of identical twins. TCRdb recomputed calls from the 5' RACE reads with MiXCR, one row per CDR3 protein. The sample lists 1.5 million to 2 million distinct CDR3 sequences, roughly 35% occurring once. The sample taken for sequencing was cord blood. These TCRs come from a newborn girl in good health.

This sequence joins TRBV14 and TRBJ2-7, with TRBD1 as a possible D gene (6 bases). Germline V CDR1 and CDR2: SGHDN, FVKESK. This CDR3 spans 14 amino acids. Trimming shortened V by 0 bases and J by 3 bases, and 9 bases separated the two germline ends. The chain's CDR3 is CASSQDRDIYEQYF. The CDR3 coding sequence is TGTGCCAGCAGCCAAGATCGGGACATCTACGAGCAGTACTTC.

This clonotype has at least ten counts. The chain joins TRBV29-1 to TRBJ2-7; maybe TRBD1 (6 bases). The germline V gene encodes CDR1 SQVTM and CDR2 ANQGSEA. The CDR3 runs 13 residues. The V end lost 2 bases, the J end lost 2 bases, and 10 bases lay between the germline ends. CDR3 loop: CSVELQGAYEQYF. The DNA of the CDR3 is TGCAGCGTTGAATTACAGGGTGCCTACGAGCAGTACTTC.

A remark on this clonotype: Being one base from a much bigger clone, this may be a read error. The chain has TRBV20-1 and TRBJ2-7; tentative D call: TRBD1 (6 bases). The CDR3 totals 12 residues. Germline V gene lookup returns CDR1 DFQATT and CDR2 SNEGSKA (reference sequence). V lost 5 bases to trimming and J lost 3 bases, with 11 bases between them. CDR3 sequence: CSAPAQGYEQYF. The DNA for the CDR3 is TGCAGTGCTCCGGCACAGGGCTACGAGCAGTACTTC.

J is TRBJ1-3 and V is TRBV20-1, with D maybe TRBD1 (6 bases). The germline gives CDR1 DFQATT, CDR2 SNEGSKA (reference sequence). V lost 6 bases and J 3 bases, leaving 12 bases between the germline ends. This CDR3 comprises 13 residues. The CDR3 sequence is CSAEQGNGNTIYF. In nucleotides, the CDR3 is TGCAGTGCCGAACAGGGAAATGGAAACACCATATATTTT.

The rearrangement joins TRBV20-1 to TRBJ2-2, with 12 bases identical to TRBD2. This CDR3 contains 14 residues. Germline lookup yields CDR1 DFQATT and CDR2 SNEGSKA (reference sequence). J lost 7 bases, V lost 0 bases, and 0 bases had no gene match. The CDR3 DNA sequence: TGCAGTGCTAGAGAACTAGCGGGGGGCGGGGAGCTGTTTTTT. It codes for CSARELAGGGELFF.

The rearrangement joins TRBV7-9 to TRBJ2-2, with 12 bases identical to TRBD2. The V segment lost 1 base and the J segment 3 bases; nucleotides outside the gene matches: 6. CDR3 length: 18 amino acids. Germline V gene lookup returns CDR1 SEHNR and CDR2 FQNEAQ (reference sequence). The DNA of the CDR3 is TGTGCCAGCAGCTTAGGGACTAGCGGGGCGGTGGACACCGGGGAGCTGTTTTTT. Amino acid sequence: CASSLGTSGAVDTGELFF.

This clonotype has just a few counts. The V gene is TRBV27, the J gene TRBJ1-2; 7 bases are shared with TRBD1. CDR3 size: 14 residues. J lost 2 bases, V lost 4 bases, and 4 bases had no gene match. Germline loops: CDR1 MNHEY, CDR2 SMNVEV (reference sequence). CDR3 sequence: CASSSADRNYGYTF. The CDR3 DNA sequence: TGTGCCAGCAGTTCCGCGGACAGGAACTATGGCTACACCTTC.

In the case of this clonotype: The CDR3 end shows no conserved phenylalanine or tryptophan, and so a read error is likely. V usage is TRBV6-6 and J usage is TRBJ1-2, with unresolved D. This CDR3 is built from 16 residues. V lost 5 bases and J 4 bases, leaving 20 bases between the germline ends. Looked up from germline, CDR1 is MNHNY and CDR2 is SVGAGI (reference sequence). The CDR3 protein is CASSKSPKDGSYGYTV. The CDR3 DNA sequence: TGTGCCAGCAGTAAAAGTCCCAAGGACGGTAGCTATGGCTACACCGTC.

This clonotype was counted only a few times. This sequence joins TRBV12-3 or TRBV12-4 and TRBJ2-5; TRBD2 aligns across 7 bases. Unmatched junction bases numbered 10, after V lost 4 bases and J lost 2 bases. The CDR3 spans 16 residues. CDR3 DNA sequence: TGTGCCAGCAGTTCCCACCGGGACTACCCACAAGAGACCCAGTACTTC. It is translated as CASSSHRDYPQETQYF.

The chain uses TRBV27 and TRBJ2-4, with D possibly being TRBD2 (6 bases). The CDR3 covers 12 residues. V dropped 3 bases and J dropped 9 bases, with 9 bases sitting between them. CDR1 MNHEY and CDR2 SMNVEV come from the germline V gene (reference sequence). CDR3 DNA: TGTGCCAGCAGTTTTTTGGAGGGCATTCAGTACTTC. Translated: CASSFLEGIQYF.

This clonotype turned up a few times. V usage is TRBV28 and J usage is TRBJ2-1; possible D gene TRBD1, 5 bases. Germline V gives CDR1 MDHEN, CDR2 SYDVKM. The V end lost 5 bases, the J end lost 0 bases, and 11 bases lay between the germline ends. The CDR3 extends over 15 amino acids. The CDR3 is CASSPPDSSYNEQFF. CDR3 bases: TGTGCCAGCAGTCCCCCCGACAGCTCCTACAATGAGCAGTTCTTC.

This rearrangement joins TRBV30 to TRBJ1-4; D unresolved. V was trimmed by 0 bases and J by 7 bases, leaving 9 bases between them. The CDR3 extends over 13 amino acids. From germline, CDR1 is GTSNPN and CDR2 SVGIG (reference sequence). This CDR3 is CAWSVNVGEKLFF. As DNA, the CDR3 is TGTGCCTGGAGTGTGAACGTGGGTGAAAAACTGTTTTTT.

The rearrangement joins TRBV27 to TRBJ1-4, with D unclear. The germline V and J ends were trimmed by 5 bases and 0 bases, with 10 bases remaining between them. The germline V gene encodes CDR1 MNHEY and CDR2 SMNVEV (reference sequence). The CDR3 length is 15 residues. CDR3 coding DNA: TGTGCCAGCAGTACTACAGTTGCAACTAATGAAAAACTGTTTTTT. This sequence encodes CASSTTVATNEKLFF. Combining the CDR3 with reference TRBV27 and TRBJ1-4 gives the whole variable domain EAQVTQNPRYLITVTGKKLTVTCSQNMNHEYMSWYRQDPGLGLRQIYYSMNVEVTDKGDVPEGYKVSRKEKRNFPLILESPSPNQTSLYFCASSTTVATNEKLFFGSGTQLSVL.

The genes are TRBV20-1 and TRBJ2-1, with TRBD2 matching over 13 bases. J was trimmed by 8 bases and V by 3 bases; bases with no gene match: 7. Germline lookup yields CDR1 DFQATT and CDR2 SNEGSKA (reference sequence). The CDR3 is 15 amino acids. The CDR3 bases are TGCAGTGCTAGCGCGACTAGCGGGAGGTGGGATGAGCAGTTCTTC. Protein product: CSASATSGRWDEQFF.

The chain links TRBV20-1 to TRBJ2-3; D gene unclear. CDR1 is DFQATT, CDR2 SNEGSKA, per germline (reference sequence). The CDR3 loop spans 18 amino acids. V was clipped by 3 bases and J by 3 bases, with 25 bases between them. CDR3 coding DNA: TGCAGTGCTAGGAAGTACGCAGGAAACCCCCAAACGACAGATACGCAGTATTTT. Its protein product is CSARKYAGNPQTTDTQYF.

The chain joins TRBV20-1 to TRBJ2-7; D unclear. Trimming shortened V by 0 bases and J by 2 bases, and 20 bases separated the two germline ends. Germline lookup yields CDR1 DFQATT and CDR2 SNEGSKA (reference sequence). The CDR3 has 17 amino acids. The CDR3 nucleotides are TGCAGTGCTAGAGATCCCGCCGAGGTCCGAGGCCCCTACGAGCAGTACTTC. Translating gives CSARDPAEVRGPYEQYF.

This clonotype occurred a few times. The chain combines TRBV29-1 with TRBJ2-5, with 10 bases that match TRBD2. The germline V gene encodes CDR1 SQVTM and CDR2 ANQGSEA. The CDR3 spans 14 residues. Trimming cost V 4 bases and J 11 bases; bases outside gene matches: 13. CDR3 sequence reads: CSVVRLAGEWTQYF. The DNA of the CDR3 is TGCAGCGTTGTTAGGCTAGCGGGAGAATGGACGCAGTACTTC.

In this sample, this clonotype turned up once. The gene calls are TRBV4-2 and TRBJ1-6; D is uncertain. Trimming removed 0 bases from V and 5 bases from J, with 8 bases in between. The CDR3 contains 15 residues. Germline loops: CDR1 LGHNA, CDR2 YNFKEQ. DNA of the CDR3: TGTGCCAGCAGCCAAGATCCGGGTCATAATTCACCCCTCCACTTT. Amino acid sequence: CASSQDPGHNSPLHF.

In this sample, this clonotype turned up a few times. This sequence joins TRBV3-1 and TRBJ2-7, with TRBD2 identical over 10 bases. Germline V gives CDR1 LGHDT, CDR2 YNNKEL (reference sequence). V dropped 2 bases and J dropped 7; count of bases not matched to a gene: 8. The CDR3 consists of 15 residues. The CDR3 DNA reads TGTGCCAGCAGCCAACTAGCGGGAGCCTTGAGAGAGCAGTACTTC. This codes for CASSQLAGALREQYF.

For this clonotype: One junction end does not reproduce the germline sequence, and a read error may be involved. The rearrangement uses TRBV28 and TRBJ1-1, with a weak D call TRBD1 (6 bases). The CDR3 is 14 residues long. Germline lookup yields CDR1 MDHEN and CDR2 SYDVKM. The CDR3 bases are TGTGCCAGCAGTTTGGGGGGCCCGAACACTGAATCTTTCTTT. Residues: CASSLGGPNTESFF.

There are a few counts of this clonotype. This chain connects TRBV4-1 to TRBJ2-3; unclear D gene. The V end lost 6 bases, the J end lost 2 bases, and 18 bases lay between the germline ends. The CDR3 sequence is 16 residues long. Germline V gene lookup returns CDR1 MGHRA and CDR2 YSYEKL. The CDR3 protein is CASRPRTLAPTDTQYF. The CDR3 coding sequence is TGCGCCAGCAGACCCCGGACCTTGGCCCCCACAGATACGCAGTATTTT.

The chain uses TRBV28 and TRBJ2-5; no reliable D call. V was trimmed by 6 bases and J by 11 bases, leaving 16 bases between them. CDR1 MDHEN and CDR2 SYDVKM come from the germline V gene. CDR3 length equals 12 residues. The CDR3 DNA reads TGTGCCAGCAGACAAGTGGGCTACGTGCAGTACTTC. Residues: CASRQVGYVQYF.

A few counts support this clonotype. DNA of the CDR3: TGCGCCAGCAGCCAAGTTACGGGGGTTCTAAACACTGAAGCTTTCTTT. Translated, it gives CASSQVTGVLNTEAFF. The chain links TRBV4-1 to TRBJ1-1; a weak D match, TRBD1 (5 bases). The CDR3 covers 16 residues. CDR1 and CDR2 from the germline V gene are MGHRA and YSYEKL. Trimming removed 1 base at V and 2 bases at J, with 14 bases between.

This clonotype was detected a few times. The chain combines TRBV12-3 or TRBV12-4 with TRBJ2-2, with TRBD2 matching over 7 bases. J lost 4 bases, V lost 6 bases, and 11 bases had no gene match. This CDR3 has 16 residues. The CDR3 nucleotides are TGTGCCAGCAGACTGAACCAGCGGGGAAGCACCGGGGAGCTGTTTTTT. Its protein product is CASRLNQRGSTGELFF.